This T cell receptor beta chain was captured in a study of glioma-infiltrating T cells after dendritic cell vaccination. Clones were read by immunoSEQ multiplex PCR, and TCRdb kept only the in-frame ones, dropping some. The sample consists of about 50,000 clones, around 85% of them appearing once. The time point: after dendritic cell vaccination, including at tumor progression/relapse. Patients had residual fresh-frozen tumor tissue and more than two years of survival data. This receptor was taken from a human donor with glioblastoma. The sequencing here drew on blood, taken after dendritic cell vaccination.

CDR3 amino acids: CASSLAASGGWETQYF. The CDR3 DNA is TGCGCCAGCAGCTTGGCCGCTAGCGGGGGTTGGGAGACCCAGTACTTC. J is TRBJ2-5 and V is TRBV5-1, with 10 bases fitting TRBD2. This CDR3 contains 16 residues. V was clipped by 0 bases and J by 5 bases; unmatched bases: 7. CDR1 is SGHRS, CDR2 YFSETQ, per germline. Filled out from reference TRBV5-1 and TRBJ2-5, the complete variable domain reads KAGVTQTPRYLIKTRGQQVTLSCSPISGHRSVSWYQQTPGQGLQFLFEYFSETQRNKGNFPGRFSGRQFSNSRSEMNVSTLELGDSALYLCASSLAASGGWETQYFGPGTRLLVL.